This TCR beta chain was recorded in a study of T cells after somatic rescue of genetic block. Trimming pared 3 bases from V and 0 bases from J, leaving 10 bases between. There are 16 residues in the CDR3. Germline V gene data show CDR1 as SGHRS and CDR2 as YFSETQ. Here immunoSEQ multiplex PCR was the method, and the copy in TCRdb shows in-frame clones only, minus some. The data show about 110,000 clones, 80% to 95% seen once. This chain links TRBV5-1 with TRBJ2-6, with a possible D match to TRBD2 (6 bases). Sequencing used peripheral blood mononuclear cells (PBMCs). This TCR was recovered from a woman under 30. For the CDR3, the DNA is TGCGCCAGCAGCTGGGGACTGCGCTCTGGGGCCAACGTCCTGACTTTC. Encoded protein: CASSWGLRSGANVLTF. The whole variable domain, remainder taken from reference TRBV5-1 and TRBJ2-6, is KAGVTQTPRYLIKTRGQQVTLSCSPISGHRSVSWYQQTPGQGLQFLFEYFSETQRNKGNFPGRFSGRQFSNSRSEMNVSTLELGDSALYLCASSWGLRSGANVLTFGAGSRLTVL.